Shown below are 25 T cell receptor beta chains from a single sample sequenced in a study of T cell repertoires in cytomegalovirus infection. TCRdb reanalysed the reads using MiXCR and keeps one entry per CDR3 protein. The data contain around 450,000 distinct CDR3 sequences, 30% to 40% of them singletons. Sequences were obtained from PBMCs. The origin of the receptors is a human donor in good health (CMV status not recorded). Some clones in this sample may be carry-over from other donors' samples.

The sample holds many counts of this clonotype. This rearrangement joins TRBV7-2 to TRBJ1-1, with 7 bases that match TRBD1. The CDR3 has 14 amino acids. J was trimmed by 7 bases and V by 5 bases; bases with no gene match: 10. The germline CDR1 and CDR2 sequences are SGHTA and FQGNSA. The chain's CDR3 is CASSTRQGRSEAFF. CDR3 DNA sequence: TGTGCCAGCAGCACTCGACAGGGCCGGAGTGAAGCTTTCTTT.

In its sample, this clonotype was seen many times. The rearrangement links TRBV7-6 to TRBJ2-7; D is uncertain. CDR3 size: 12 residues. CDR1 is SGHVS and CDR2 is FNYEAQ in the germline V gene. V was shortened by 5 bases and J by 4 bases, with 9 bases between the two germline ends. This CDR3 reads CASSPGPYEQYF. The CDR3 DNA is TGTGCCAGCAGCCCCGGGCCATACGAGCAGTACTTC.

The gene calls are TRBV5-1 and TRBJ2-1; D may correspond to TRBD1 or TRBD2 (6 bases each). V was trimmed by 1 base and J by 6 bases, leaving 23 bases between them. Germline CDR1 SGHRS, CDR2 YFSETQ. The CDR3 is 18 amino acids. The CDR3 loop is CASSLWGPGALGGNEQFF. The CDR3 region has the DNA TGCGCCAGCAGCTTGTGGGGTCCGGGGGCCCTCGGGGGCAATGAGCAGTTCTTC.

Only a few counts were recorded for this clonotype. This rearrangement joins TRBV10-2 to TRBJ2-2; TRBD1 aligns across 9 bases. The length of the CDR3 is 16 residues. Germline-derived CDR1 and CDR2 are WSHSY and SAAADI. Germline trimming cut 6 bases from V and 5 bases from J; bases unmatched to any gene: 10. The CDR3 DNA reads TGCGCCAGCAGGGCAGGGACAGGGATGTGGACCGGGGAGCTGTTTTTT. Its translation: CASRAGTGMWTGELFF.

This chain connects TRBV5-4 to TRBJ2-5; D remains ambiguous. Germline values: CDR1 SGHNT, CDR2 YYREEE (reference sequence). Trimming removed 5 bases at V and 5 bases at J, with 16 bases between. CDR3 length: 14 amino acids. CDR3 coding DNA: TGTGCCAGCAGTCTGGCCCCTGTCTGGGAGACCCAGTACTTC. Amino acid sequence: CASSLAPVWETQYF.

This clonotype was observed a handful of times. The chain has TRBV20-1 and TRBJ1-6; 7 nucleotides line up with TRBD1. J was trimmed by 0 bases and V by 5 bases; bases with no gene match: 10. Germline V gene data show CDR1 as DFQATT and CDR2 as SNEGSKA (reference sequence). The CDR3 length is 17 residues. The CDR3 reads CSAQRDSWSSYNSPLHF. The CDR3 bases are TGCAGTGCTCAAAGGGACAGTTGGAGCTCCTATAATTCACCCCTCCACTTT.

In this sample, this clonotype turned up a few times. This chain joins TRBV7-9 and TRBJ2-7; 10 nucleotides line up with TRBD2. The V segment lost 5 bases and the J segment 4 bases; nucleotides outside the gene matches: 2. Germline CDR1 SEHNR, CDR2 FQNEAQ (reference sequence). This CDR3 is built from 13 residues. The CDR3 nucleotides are TGTGCCAGCAGCAGGACTAGCGGATACGAGCAGTACTTC. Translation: CASSRTSGYEQYF.

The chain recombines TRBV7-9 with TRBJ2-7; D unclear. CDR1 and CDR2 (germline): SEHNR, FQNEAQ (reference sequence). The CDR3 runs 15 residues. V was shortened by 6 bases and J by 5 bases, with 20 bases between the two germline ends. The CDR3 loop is CASSFRTGFLNEQYF. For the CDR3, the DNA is TGTGCCAGCAGTTTTAGGACCGGGTTTTTGAACGAGCAGTACTTC.

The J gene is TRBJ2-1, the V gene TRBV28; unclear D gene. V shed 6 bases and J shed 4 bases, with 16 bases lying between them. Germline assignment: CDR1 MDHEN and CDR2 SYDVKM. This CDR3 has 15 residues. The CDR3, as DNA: TGTGCCAGCAGCCCCCCCCCGAGTCGGTACAATGAGCAGTTCTTC. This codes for CASSPPPSRYNEQFF.

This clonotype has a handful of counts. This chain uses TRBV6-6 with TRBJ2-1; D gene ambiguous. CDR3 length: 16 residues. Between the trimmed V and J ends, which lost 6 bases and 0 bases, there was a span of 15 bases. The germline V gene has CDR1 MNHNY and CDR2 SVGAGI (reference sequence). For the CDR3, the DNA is TGTGCCAGCAGCACCGGACGATTGAGCTCCTACAATGAGCAGTTCTTC. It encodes CASSTGRLSSYNEQFF.

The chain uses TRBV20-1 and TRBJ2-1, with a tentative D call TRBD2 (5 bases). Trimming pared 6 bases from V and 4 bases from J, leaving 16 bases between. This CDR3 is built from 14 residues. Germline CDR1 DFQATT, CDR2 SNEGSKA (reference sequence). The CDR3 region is CSARTSRVYNEQFF. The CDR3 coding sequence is TGCAGTGCACGGACTTCGCGGGTATACAATGAGCAGTTCTTC.

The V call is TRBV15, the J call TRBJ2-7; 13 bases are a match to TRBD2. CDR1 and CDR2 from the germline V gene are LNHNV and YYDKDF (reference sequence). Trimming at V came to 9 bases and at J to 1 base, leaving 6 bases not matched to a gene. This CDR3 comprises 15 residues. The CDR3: CATQRLAGGSYEQYF. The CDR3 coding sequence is TGTGCCACTCAGCGACTAGCGGGGGGATCCTACGAGCAGTACTTC. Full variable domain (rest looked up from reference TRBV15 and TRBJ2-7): DAMVIQNPRYQVTQFGKPVTLSCSQTLNHNVMYWYQQKSSQAPKLLFHYYDKDFNNEADTPDNFQSRRPNTSFCFLDIRSPGLGDTAMYLCATQRLAGGSYEQYFGPGTRLTVT.

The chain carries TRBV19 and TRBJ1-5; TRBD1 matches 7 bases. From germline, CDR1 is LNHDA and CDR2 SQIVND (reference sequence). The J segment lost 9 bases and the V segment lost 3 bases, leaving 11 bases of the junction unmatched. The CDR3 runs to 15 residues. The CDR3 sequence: CASSIIRDSNGPQHF. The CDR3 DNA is TGTGCCAGTAGTATCATCCGGGACAGCAATGGGCCCCAGCATTTT.

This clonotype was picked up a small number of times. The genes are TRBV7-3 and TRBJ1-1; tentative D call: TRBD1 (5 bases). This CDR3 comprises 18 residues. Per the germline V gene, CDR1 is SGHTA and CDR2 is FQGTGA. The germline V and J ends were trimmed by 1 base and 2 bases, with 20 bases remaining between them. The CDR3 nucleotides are TGTGCCAGCAGCTTAAGGCTAACACAGGCGGAGTATAACACTGAAGCTTTCTTT. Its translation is CASSLRLTQAEYNTEAFF.

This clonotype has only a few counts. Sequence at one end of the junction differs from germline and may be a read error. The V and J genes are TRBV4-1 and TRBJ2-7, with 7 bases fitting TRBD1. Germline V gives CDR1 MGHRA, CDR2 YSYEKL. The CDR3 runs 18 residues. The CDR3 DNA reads TGTGCCAGCAGCCAAGGTCGGACAGGCATCTTCAGCTCCTACGAGCAGTACTTC. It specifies CASSQGRTGIFSSYEQYF.

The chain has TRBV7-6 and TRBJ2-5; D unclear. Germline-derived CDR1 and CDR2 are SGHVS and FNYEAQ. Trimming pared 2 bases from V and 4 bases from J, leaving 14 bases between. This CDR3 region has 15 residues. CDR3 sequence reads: CASSLSWGSAETQYF. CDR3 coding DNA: TGTGCCAGCAGCTTATCGTGGGGTTCCGCAGAGACCCAGTACTTC.

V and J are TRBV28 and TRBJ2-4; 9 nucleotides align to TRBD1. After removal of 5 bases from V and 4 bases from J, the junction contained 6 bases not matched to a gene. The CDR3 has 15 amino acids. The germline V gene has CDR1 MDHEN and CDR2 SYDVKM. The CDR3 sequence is CASSLGTGKKNIQYF. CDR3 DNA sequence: TGTGCCAGCAGTCTGGGGACAGGGAAAAAAAACATTCAGTACTTC. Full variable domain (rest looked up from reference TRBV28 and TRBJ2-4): DVKVTQSSRYLVKRTGEKVFLECVQDMDHENMFWYRQDPGLGLRLIYFSYDVKMKEKGDIPEGYSVSREKKERFSLILESASTNQTSMYLCASSLGTGKKNIQYFGAGTRLSVL.

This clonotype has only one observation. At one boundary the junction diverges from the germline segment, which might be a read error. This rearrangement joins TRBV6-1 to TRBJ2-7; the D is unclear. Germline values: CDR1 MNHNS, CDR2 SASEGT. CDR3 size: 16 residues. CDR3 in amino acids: CASTEMHRAGVYEQYF. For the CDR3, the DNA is TGTGCAAGCACCGAAATGCATCGGGCTGGGGTCTACGAGCAGTACTTC.

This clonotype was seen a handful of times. CDR3 sequence: CSASASTGSYEQYF. Written as DNA, the CDR3 is TGCAGTGCTAGCGCGTCAACAGGGTCCTACGAGCAGTACTTC. The J gene is TRBJ2-7, the V gene TRBV20-1, with a possible D match to TRBD1 (6 bases). With 3 bases removed from V and 1 base from J, the gap between germline ends came to 13 bases. This CDR3 is built from 14 residues. Germline assignment: CDR1 DFQATT and CDR2 SNEGSKA (reference sequence).

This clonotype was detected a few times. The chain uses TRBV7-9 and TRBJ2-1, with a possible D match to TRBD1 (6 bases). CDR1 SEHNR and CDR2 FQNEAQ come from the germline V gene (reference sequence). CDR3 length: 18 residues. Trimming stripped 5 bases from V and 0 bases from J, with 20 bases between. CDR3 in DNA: TGTGCCAGCAGCGCGCGATGGACAGTTTCTTCCTCCTACAATGAGCAGTTCTTC. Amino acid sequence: CASSARWTVSSSYNEQFF.

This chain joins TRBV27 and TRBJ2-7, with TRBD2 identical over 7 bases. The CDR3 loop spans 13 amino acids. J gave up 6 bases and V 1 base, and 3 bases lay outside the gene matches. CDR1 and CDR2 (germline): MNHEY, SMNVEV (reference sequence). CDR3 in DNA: TGTGCCAGCAGTTTATGGGTAGCGGGCGAGCAGTACTTC. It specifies CASSLWVAGEQYF.

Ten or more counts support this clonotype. The CDR3 reads CASSFADSGANVLTF. For the CDR3, the DNA is TGTGCCAGCAGTTTTGCTGACTCTGGGGCCAACGTCCTGACTTTC. V is TRBV12-3 or TRBV12-4 and J is TRBJ2-6; D is unresolved. The germline V and J ends were trimmed by 3 bases and 0 bases, with 6 bases remaining between them. The CDR3 spans 15 residues.

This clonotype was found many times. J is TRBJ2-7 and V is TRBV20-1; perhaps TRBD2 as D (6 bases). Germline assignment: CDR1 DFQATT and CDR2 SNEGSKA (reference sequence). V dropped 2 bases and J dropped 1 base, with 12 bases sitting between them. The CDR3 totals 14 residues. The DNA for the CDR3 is TGCAGTGCTAGAAGGGGAGGCGATTCCTACGAGCAGTACTTC. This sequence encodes CSARRGGDSYEQYF.

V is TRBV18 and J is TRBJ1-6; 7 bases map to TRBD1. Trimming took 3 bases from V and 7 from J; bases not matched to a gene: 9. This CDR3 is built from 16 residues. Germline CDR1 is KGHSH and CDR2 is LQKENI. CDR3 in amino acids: CASSPTRTGGNSPLHF. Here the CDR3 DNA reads TGTGCCAGCTCACCGACCAGGACAGGCGGAAATTCACCCCTCCACTTT.

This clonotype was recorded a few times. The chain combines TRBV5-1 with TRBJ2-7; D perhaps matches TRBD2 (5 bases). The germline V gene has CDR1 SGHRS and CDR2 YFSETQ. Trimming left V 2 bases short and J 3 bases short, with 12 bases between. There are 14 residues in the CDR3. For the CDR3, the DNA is TGCGCCAGCAGCTTAATTGGGGAGATCTACGAGCAGTACTTC. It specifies CASSLIGEIYEQYF. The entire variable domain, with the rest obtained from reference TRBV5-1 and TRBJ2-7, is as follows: KAGVTQTPRYLIKTRGQQVTLSCSPISGHRSVSWYQQTPGQGLQFLFEYFSETQRNKGNFPGRFSGRQFSNSRSEMNVSTLELGDSALYLCASSLIGEIYEQYFGPGTRLTVT.